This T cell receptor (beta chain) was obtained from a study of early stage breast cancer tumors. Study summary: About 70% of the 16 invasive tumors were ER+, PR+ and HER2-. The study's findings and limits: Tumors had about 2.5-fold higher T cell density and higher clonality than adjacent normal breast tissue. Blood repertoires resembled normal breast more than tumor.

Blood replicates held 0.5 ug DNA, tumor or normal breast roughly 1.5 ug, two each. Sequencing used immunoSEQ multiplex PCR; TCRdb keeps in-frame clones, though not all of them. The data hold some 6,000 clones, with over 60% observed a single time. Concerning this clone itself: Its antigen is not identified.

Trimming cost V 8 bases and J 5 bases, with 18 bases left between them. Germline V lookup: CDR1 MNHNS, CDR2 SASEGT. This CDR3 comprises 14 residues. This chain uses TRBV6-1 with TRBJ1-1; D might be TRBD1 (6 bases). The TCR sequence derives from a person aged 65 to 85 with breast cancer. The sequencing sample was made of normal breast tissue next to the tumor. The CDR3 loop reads CASQLEVGATEAFF. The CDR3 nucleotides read TGTGCCAGCCAACTGGAGGTGGGGGCAACTGAAGCTTTCTTT.